The clone carrying this T cell receptor (beta chain) came up a few times. PCR amplification relied on 60 Vbeta primers (plus 13 Jbeta primers). The assay was immunoSEQ multiplex PCR, and TCRdb's table has in-frame clones only and misses some. Altogether about 130,000 clones are present, approximately 17% being singletons, with the ten largest covering 2.9%. The CDR3 totals 14 residues. The ends were cut back, 4 bases at V and 2 bases at J, with 12 bases in the middle. Germline CDR1 and CDR2: MGHDK and SYGVNS. The data were taken from a study of cytomegalovirus exposure and HLA in healthy donors. The material sequenced was PBMCs. The chain combines TRBV25-1 with TRBJ2-7; tentatively, D is TRBD1 (6 bases). This receptor was taken from a female donor in good health and CMV-seropositive. The CDR3 DNA reads as TGTGCCAGCAGTGGCTCCAGGGGCGCCTACGAGCAGTACTTC. This sequence encodes CASSGSRGAYEQYF.